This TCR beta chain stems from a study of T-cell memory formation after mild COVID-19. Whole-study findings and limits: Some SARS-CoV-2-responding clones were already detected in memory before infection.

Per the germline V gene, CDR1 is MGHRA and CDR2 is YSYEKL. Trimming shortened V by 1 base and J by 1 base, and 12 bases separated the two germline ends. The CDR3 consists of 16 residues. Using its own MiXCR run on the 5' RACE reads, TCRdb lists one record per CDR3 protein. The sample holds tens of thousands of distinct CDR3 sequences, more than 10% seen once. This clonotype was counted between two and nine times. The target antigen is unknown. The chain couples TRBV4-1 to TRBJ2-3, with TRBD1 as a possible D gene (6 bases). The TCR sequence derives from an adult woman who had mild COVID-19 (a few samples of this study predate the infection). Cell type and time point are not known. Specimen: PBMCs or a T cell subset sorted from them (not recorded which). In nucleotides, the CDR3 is TGCGCCAGCAGCCAAGGTGGGGGCCCGGGCACAGATACGCAGTATTTT. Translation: CASSQGGGPGTDTQYF.